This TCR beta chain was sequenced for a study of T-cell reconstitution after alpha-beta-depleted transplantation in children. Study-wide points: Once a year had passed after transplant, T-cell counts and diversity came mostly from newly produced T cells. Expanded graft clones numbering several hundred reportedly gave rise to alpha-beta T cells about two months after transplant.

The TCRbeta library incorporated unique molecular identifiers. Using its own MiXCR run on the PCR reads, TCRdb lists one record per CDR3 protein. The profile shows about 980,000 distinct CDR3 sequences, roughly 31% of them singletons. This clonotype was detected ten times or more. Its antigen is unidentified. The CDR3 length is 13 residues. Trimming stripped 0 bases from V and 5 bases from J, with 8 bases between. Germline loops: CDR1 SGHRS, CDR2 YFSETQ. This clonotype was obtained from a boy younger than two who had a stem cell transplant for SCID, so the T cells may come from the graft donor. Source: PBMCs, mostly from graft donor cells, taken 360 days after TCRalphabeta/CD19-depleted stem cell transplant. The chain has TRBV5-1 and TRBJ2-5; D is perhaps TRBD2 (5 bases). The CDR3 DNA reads TGCGCCAGCAGCTTGGGTAGCGTGGAGACCCAGTACTTC. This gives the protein CASSLGSVETQYF.